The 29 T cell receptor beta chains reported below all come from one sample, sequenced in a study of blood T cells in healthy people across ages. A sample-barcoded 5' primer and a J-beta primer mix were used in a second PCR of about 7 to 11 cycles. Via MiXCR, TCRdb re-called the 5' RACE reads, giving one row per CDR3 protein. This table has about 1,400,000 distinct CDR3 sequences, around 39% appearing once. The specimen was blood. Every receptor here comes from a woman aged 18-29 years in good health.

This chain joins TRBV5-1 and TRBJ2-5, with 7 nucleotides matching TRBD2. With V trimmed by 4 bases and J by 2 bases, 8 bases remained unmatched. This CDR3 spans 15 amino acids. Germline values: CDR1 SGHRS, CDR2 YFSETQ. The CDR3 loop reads CASSLGTIGQETQYF. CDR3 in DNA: TGCGCCAGCAGCCTTGGGACTATTGGGCAAGAGACCCAGTACTTC.

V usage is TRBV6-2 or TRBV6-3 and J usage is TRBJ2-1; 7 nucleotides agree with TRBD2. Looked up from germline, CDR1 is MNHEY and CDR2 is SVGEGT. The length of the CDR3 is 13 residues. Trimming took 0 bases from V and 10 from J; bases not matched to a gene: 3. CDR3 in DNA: TGTGCCAGCAGTTACTCCGGTAGCGGGGAGCAGTTCTTC. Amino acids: CASSYSGSGEQFF.

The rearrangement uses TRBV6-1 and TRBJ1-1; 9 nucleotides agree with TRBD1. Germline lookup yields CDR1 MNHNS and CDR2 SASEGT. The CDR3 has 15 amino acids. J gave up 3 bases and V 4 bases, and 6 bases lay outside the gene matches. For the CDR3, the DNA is TGTGCCAGCAGTGGGGACAGGGAAGTCGACACTGAAGCTTTCTTT. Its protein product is CASSGDREVDTEAFF.

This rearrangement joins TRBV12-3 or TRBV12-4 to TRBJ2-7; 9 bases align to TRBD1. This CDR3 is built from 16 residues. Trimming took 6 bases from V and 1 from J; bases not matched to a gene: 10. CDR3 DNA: TGTGCCAGCAGCCCCCGTGAGACAGGGGGGTCCTACGAGCAGTACTTC. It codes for CASSPRETGGSYEQYF.

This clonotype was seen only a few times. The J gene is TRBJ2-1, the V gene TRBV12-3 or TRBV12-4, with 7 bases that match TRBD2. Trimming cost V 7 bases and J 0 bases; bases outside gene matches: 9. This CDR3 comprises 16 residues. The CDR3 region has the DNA TGTGCCAGCACCGAACGGGAGGCGGTCTCCTACAATGAGCAGTTCTTC. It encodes CASTEREAVSYNEQFF.

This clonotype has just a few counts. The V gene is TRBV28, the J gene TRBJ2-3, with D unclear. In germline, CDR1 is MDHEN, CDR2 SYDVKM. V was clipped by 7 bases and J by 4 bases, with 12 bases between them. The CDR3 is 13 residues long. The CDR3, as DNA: TGTGCCAGCAAAGGGTCTGGGGCAGATACGCAGTATTTT. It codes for CASKGSGADTQYF.

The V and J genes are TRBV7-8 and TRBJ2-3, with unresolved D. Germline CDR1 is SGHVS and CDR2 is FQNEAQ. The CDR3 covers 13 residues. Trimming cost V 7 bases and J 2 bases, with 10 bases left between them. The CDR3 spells CASTPRTTDTQYF. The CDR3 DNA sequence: TGTGCCAGCACCCCGAGGACCACAGATACGCAGTATTTT.

Here the CDR3 reads CASSQRPGTNYGYTF. DNA of the CDR3: TGCGCCAGCAGCCAAAGGCCCGGGACTAACTATGGCTACACCTTC. J is TRBJ1-2 and V is TRBV5-1; no clear D gene. Trimming took 4 bases from V and 0 from J, leaving 13 bases between them. CDR1 is SGHRS and CDR2 is YFSETQ in the germline V gene. The CDR3 totals 15 residues.

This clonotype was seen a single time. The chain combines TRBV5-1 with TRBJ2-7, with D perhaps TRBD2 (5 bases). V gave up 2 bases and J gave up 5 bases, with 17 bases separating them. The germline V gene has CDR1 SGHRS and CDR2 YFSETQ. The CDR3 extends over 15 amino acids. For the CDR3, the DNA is TGCGCCAGCAGCTTCGCTGGGAGCACACTTAACGAGCAGTACTTC. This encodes CASSFAGSTLNEQYF.

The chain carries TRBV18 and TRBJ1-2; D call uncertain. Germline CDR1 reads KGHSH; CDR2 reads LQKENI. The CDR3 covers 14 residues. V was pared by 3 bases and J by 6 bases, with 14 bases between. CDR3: CASSPGINRNGYTF. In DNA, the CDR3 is TGTGCCAGCTCACCGGGCATAAATCGTAATGGCTACACCTTC.

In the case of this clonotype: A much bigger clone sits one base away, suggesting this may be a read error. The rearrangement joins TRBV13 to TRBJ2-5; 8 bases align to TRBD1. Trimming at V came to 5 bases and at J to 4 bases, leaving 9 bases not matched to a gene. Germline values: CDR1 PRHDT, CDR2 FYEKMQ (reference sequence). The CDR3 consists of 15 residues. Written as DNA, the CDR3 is TGTGCCAGCAGCCGTTGGGACAGGACCCGAGAGACCCAGTACTTC. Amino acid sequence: CASSRWDRTRETQYF.

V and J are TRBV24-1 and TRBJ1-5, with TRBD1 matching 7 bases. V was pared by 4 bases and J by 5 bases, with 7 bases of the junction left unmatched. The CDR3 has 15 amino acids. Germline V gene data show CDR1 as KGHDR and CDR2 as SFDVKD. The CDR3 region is CATSDSRQGDQPQHF. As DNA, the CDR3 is TGTGCCACCAGTGACTCCCGACAGGGAGATCAGCCCCAGCATTTT.

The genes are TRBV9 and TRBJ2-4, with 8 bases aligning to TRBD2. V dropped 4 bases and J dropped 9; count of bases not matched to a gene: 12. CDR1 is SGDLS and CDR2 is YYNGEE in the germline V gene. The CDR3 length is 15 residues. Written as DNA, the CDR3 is TGTGCCAGCAGCCCGCGGGGGGACCAGATTGGCATTCAGTACTTC. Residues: CASSPRGDQIGIQYF.

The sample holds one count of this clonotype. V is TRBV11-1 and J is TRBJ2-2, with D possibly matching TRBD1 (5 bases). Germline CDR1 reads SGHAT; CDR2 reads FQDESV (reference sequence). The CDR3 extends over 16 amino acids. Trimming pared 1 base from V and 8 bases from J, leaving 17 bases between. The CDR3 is CASSLDGRVVWGELFF. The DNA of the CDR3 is TGTGCCAGCAGCTTAGACGGCAGGGTCGTTTGGGGGGAGCTGTTTTTT.

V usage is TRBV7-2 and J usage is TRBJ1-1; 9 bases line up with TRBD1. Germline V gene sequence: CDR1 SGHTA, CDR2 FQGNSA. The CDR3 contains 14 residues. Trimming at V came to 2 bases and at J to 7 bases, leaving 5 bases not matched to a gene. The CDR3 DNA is TGTGCCAGCAGCTTAACAGGGGGCGAATATGAAGCTTTCTTT. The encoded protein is CASSLTGGEYEAFF.

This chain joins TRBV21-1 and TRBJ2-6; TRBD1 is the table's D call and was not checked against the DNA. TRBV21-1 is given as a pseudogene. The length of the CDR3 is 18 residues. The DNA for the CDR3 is TGTGCCAGCACCGGATGTCGGACAGTGGTCCCTGGGGCCAACGTCCTGACTTTC. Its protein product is CASTGCRTVVPGANVLTF.

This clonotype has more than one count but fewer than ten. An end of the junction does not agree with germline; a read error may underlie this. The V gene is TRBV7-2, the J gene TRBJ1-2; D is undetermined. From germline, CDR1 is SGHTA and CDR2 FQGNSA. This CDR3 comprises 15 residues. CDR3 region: CARSLEGTALSGYTF. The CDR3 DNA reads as TGTGCCCGCAGCTTAGAGGGTACGGCGCTAAGCGGCTACACCTTC. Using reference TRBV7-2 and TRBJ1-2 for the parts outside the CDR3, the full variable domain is GAGVSQSPSNKVTEKGKDVELRCDPISGHTALYWYRQSLGQGLEFLIYFQGNSAPDKSGLPSDRFSAERTGGSVSTLTIQRTQQEDSAVYLCARSLEGTALSGYTFGSGTRLTVV.

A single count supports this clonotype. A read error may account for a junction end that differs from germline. The chain's CDR3 is CAGSSGAISGNTIYF. The CDR3 bases are TGTGCCGGCAGCTCCGGGGCTATTAGTGGAAACACCATATATTTT. The chain employs TRBV11-2 and TRBJ1-3, with D possibly being TRBD1 (5 bases). The V gene's germline CDR1 is SGHAT and CDR2 FQNNGV. The CDR3 length is 15 residues.

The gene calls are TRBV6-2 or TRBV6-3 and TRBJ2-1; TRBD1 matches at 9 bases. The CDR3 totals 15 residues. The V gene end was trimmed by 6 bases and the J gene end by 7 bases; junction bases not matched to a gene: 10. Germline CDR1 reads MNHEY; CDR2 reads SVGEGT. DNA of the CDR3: TGTGCCAGCAGCCCGGGACAGGGAAGAAGGAATGAGCAGTTCTTC. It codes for CASSPGQGRRNEQFF.

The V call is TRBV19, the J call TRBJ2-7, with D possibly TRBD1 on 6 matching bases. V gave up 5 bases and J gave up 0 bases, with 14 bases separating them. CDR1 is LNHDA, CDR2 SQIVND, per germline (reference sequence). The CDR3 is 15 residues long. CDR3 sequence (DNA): TGTGCCAGTAGTCCCCGGGACACCCACTCCTACGAGCAGTACTTC. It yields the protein CASSPRDTHSYEQYF.

CDR3 protein: CASSLGGQWNEQFF. CDR3 nucleotide sequence: TGTGCCAGCAGCTTGGGTGGGCAGTGGAATGAGCAGTTCTTC. The V call is TRBV5-6, the J call TRBJ2-1, with no clear D. The V and J ends lost 0 bases and 7 bases respectively, with 11 bases between them. Germline V gives CDR1 SGHDT, CDR2 YYEEEE. This CDR3 contains 14 residues.

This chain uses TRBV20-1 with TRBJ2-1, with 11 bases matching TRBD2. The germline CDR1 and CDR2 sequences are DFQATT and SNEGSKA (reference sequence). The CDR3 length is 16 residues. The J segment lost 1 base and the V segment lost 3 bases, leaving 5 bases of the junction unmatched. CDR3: CSASPSGGPSYNEQFF. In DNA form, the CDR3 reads TGCAGTGCTAGTCCTAGCGGGGGGCCTTCCTACAATGAGCAGTTCTTC.

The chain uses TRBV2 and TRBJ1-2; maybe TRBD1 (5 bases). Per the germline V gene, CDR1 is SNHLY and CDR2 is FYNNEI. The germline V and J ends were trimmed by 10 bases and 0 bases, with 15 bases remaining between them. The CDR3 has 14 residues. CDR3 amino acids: CANSRQSANYGYTF. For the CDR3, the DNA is TGTGCCAACTCTAGACAGAGCGCTAACTATGGCTACACCTTC.

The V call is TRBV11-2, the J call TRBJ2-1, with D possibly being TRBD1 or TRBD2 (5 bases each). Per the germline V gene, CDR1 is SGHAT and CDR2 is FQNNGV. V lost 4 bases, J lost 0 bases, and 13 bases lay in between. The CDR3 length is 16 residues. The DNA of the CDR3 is TGTGCCAGCAGCTCCACCGGGACGAACTCCTACAATGAGCAGTTCTTC. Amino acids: CASSSTGTNSYNEQFF. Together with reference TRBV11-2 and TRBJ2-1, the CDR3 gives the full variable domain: EAGVAQSPRYKIIEKRQSVAFWCNPISGHATLYWYQQILGQGPKLLIQFQNNGVVDDSQLPKDRFSAERLKGVDSTLKIQPAKLEDSAVYLCASSSTGTNSYNEQFFGPGTRLTVL.

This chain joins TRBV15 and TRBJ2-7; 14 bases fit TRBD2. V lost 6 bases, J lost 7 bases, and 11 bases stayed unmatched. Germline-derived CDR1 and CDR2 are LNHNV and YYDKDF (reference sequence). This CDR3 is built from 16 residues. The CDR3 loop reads CATSPTSGGGYNEQYF. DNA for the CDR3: TGTGCCACCAGTCCGACTAGCGGGGGGGGCTACAATGAGCAGTACTTC. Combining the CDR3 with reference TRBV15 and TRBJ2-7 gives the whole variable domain DAMVIQNPRYQVTQFGKPVTLSCSQTLNHNVMYWYQQKSSQAPKLLFHYYDKDFNNEADTPDNFQSRRPNTSFCFLDIRSPGLGDTAMYLCATSPTSGGGYNEQYFGPGTRLTVT.

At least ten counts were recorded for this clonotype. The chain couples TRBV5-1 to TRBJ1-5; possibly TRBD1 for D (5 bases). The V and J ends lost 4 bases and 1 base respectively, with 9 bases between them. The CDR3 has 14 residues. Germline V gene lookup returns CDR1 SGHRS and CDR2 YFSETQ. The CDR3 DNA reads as TGCGCCAGCAGCCCAGGGTTCAGCAATCAGCCCCAGCATTTT. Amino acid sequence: CASSPGFSNQPQHF.

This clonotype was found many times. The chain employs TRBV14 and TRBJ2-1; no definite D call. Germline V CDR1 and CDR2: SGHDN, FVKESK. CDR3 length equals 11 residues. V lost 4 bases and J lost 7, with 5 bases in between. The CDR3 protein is CASSRWNEQFF. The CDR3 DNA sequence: TGTGCCAGCAGCCGCTGGAATGAGCAGTTCTTC.

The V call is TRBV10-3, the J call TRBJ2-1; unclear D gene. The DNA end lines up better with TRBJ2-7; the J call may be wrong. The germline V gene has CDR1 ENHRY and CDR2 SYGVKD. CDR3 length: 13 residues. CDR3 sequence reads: CAIGEKGHNEQYF. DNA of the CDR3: TGTGCCATCGGCGAGAAAGGGCACAATGAGCAGTACTTC.

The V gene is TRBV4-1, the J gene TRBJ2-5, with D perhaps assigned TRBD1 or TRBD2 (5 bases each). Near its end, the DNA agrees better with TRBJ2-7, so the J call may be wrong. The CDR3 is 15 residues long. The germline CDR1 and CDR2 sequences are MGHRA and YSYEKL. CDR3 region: CASSREMGPANEQYF. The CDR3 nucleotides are TGCGCCAGCAGCCGAGAGATGGGACCCGCCAACGAGCAGTACTTC.